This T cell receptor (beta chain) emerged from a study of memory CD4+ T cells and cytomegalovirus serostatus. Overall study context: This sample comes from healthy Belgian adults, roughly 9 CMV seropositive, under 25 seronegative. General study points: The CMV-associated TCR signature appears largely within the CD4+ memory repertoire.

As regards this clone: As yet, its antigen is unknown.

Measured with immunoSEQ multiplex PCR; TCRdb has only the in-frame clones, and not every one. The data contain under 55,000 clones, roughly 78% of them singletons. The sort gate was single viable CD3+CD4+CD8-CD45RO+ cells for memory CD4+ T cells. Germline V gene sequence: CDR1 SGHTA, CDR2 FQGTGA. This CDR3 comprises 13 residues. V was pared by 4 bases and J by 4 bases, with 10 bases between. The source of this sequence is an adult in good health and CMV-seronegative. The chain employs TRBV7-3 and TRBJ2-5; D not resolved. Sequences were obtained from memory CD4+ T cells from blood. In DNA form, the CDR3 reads TGTGCCAGCAGCTCGAGGACCGGAGAGACCCAGTACTTC. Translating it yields CASSSRTGETQYF.